The present T cell receptor (beta chain) was sequenced within a study of HIV-infected children after antiretroviral therapy interruption. As to treatment: PENTA 11 planned treatment interruption arm or continuous ART arm. There are many counts of this clonotype. This CDR3 contains 15 residues. Germline CDR1 is SGHRS and CDR2 is YFSETQ. V gave up 2 bases and J gave up 0 bases; unmatched junction bases: 2. RNA-based 3' RACE libraries used unique molecular identifiers. Via MiXCR, TCRdb re-called the 3' RACE reads, giving one row per CDR3 protein. The table has about 89,000 distinct CDR3 sequences, under 8% seen once.

This chain connects TRBV5-1 to TRBJ1-5; 7 nucleotides line up with TRBD1. The TCR was taken from a pool of human donors with HIV. Source: CD45RA+ CD4+ T cells from PBMCs, pooled from several time points, taken from a donor given antiretroviral therapy, either interrupted or continuous. Stated subset: naive CD4+ CD45RA+ CD45RO- T cells. The CDR3 protein is CASSFGTASNQPQHF. CDR3 DNA: TGCGCCAGCAGCTTCGGGACAGCTAGCAATCAGCCCCAGCATTTT. The complete variable domain, with remaining parts taken from reference TRBV5-1 and TRBJ1-5, reads KAGVTQTPRYLIKTRGQQVTLSCSPISGHRSVSWYQQTPGQGLQFLFEYFSETQRNKGNFPGRFSGRQFSNSRSEMNVSTLELGDSALYLCASSFGTASNQPQHFGDGTRLSIL.